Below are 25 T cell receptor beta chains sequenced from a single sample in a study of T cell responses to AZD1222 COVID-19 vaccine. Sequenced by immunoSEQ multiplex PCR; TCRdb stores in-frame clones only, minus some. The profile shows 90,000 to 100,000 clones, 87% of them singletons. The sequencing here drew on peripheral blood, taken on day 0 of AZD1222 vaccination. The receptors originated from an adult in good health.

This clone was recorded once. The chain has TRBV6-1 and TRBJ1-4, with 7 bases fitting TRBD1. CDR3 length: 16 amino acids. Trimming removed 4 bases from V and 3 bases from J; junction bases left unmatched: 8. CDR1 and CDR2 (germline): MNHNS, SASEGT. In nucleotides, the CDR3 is TGTGCCAGCAGTGGGCTCGCGGGACAGCCTAATGAAAAACTGTTTTTT. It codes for CASSGLAGQPNEKLFF.

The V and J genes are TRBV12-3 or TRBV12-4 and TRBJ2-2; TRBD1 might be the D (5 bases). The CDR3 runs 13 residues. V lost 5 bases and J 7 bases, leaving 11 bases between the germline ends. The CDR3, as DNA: TGTGCCAGCAGTGCAGGGTTTAGCGGGGAGCTGTTTTTT. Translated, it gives CASSAGFSGELFF.

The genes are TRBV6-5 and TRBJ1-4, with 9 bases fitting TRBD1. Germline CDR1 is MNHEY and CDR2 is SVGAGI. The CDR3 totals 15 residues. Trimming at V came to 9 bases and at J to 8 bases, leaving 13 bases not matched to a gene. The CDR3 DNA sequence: TGTGCCAGTTGGAAGAGTAGGACAGGGGTAGAAAAACTGTTTTTT. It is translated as CASWKSRTGVEKLFF.

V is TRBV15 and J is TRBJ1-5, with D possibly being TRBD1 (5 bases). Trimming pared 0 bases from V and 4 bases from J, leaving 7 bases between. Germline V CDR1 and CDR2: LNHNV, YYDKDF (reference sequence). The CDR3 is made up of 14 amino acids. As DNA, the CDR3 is TGTGCCACCAGCAGAGACAGGGAGAATCAGCCCCAGCATTTT. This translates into CATSRDRENQPQHF.

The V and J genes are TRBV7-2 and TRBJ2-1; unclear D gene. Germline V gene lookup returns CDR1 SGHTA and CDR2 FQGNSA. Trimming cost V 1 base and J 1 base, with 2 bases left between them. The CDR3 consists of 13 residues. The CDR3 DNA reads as TGTGCCAGCAGCTTAGGATCCTACAATGAGCAGTTCTTC. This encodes CASSLGSYNEQFF. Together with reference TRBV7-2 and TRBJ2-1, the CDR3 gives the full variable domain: GAGVSQSPSNKVTEKGKDVELRCDPISGHTALYWYRQSLGQGLEFLIYFQGNSAPDKSGLPSDRFSAERTGGSVSTLTIQRTQQEDSAVYLCASSLGSYNEQFFGPGTRLTVL.

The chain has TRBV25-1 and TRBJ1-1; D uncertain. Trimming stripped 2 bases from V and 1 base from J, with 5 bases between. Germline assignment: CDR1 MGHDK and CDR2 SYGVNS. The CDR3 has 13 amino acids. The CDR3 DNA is TGTGCCAGCAGTGAAAATGAGAACACTGAAGCTTTCTTT. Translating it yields CASSENENTEAFF.

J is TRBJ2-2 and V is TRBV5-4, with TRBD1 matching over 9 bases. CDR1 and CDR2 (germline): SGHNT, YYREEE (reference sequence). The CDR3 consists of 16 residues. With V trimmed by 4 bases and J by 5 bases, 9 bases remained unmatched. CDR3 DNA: TGTGCCAGCAGCGACAACGACAGGGGGAGGACCGGGGAGCTGTTTTTT. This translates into CASSDNDRGRTGELFF.

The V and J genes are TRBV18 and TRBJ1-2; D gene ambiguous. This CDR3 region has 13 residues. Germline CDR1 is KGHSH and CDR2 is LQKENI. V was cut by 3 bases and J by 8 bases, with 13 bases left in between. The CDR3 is CASSPDGLAGYTF. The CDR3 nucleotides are TGTGCCAGCTCACCGGATGGGTTAGCGGGCTACACCTTC. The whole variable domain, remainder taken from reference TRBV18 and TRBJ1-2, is NAGVMQNPRHLVRRRGQEARLRCSPMKGHSHVYWYRQLPEEGLKFMVYLQKENIIDESGMPKERFSAEFPKEGPSILRIQQVVRGDSAAYFCASSPDGLAGYTFGSGTRLTVV.

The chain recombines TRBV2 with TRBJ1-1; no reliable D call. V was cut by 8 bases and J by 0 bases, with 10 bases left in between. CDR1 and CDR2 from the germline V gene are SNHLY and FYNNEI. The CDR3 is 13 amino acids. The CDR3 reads CASCTRMNTEAFF. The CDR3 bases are TGTGCCAGCTGTACAAGGATGAACACTGAAGCTTTCTTT.

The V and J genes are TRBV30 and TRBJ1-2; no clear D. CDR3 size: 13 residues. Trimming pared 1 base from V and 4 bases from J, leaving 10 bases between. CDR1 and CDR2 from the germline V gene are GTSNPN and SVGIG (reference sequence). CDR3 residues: CAWSGGVTYGYTF. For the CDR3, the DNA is TGTGCCTGGAGTGGGGGAGTTACCTATGGCTACACCTTC.

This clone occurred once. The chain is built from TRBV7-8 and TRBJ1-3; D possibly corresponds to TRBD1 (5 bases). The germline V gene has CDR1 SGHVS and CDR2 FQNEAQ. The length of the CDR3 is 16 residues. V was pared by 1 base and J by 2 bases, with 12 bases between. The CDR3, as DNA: TGTGCCAGCAGCTTAGACGGGGGGGTAACTGGAAACACCATATATTTT. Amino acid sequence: CASSLDGGVTGNTIYF.

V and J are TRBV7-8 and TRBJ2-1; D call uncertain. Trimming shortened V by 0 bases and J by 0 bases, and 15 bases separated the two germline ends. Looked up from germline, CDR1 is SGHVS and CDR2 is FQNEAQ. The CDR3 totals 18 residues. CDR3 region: CASSLAGTTLSSYNEQFF. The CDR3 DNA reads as TGTGCCAGCAGCTTAGCGGGAACAACCTTGAGCTCCTACAATGAGCAGTTCTTC.

The CDR3 here is CASSQDPAGGNQPQHF. CDR3 bases: TGCGCCAGCAGCCAAGACCCCGCGGGGGGCAATCAGCCCCAGCATTTT. The rearrangement joins TRBV4-1 to TRBJ1-5; tentative D call: TRBD1 (5 bases). Per the germline V gene, CDR1 is MGHRA and CDR2 is YSYEKL. The CDR3 totals 16 residues. V was shortened by 0 bases and J by 2 bases, with 11 bases between the two germline ends.

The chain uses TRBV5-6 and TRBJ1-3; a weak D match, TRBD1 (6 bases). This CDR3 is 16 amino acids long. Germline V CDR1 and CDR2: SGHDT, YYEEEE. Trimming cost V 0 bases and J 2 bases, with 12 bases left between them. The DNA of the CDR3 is TGTGCCAGCAGCTTGGACCCTTGGACAGCTGGAAACACCATATATTTT. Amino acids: CASSLDPWTAGNTIYF.

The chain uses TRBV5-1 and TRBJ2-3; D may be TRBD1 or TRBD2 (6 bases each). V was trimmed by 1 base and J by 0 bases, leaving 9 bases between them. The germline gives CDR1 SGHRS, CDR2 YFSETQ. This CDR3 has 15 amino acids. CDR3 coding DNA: TGCGCCAGCAGCTTGCGGGGGCAAAGCACAGATACGCAGTATTTT. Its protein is CASSLRGQSTDTQYF.

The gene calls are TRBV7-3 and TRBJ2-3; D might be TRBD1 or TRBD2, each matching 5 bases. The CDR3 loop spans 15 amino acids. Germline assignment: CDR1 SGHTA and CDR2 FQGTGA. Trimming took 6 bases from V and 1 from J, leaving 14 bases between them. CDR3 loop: CASSSGPPGTDTQYF. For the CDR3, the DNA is TGTGCCAGCAGTTCGGGACCCCCGGGCACAGATACGCAGTATTTT.

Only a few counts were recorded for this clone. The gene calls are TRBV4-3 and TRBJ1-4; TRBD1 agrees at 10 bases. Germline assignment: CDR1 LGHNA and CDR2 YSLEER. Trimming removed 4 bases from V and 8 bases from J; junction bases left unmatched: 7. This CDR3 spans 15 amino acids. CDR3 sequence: CASSRGTGVGEKLFF. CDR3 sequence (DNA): TGCGCCAGCAGCCGAGGGACAGGGGTTGGCGAAAAACTGTTTTTT.

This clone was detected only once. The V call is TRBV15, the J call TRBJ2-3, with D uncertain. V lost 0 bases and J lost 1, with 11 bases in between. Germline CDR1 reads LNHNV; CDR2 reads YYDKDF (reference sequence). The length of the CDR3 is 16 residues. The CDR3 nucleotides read TGTGCCACCAGCAGAGATCTTCCATGGGGCACAGATACGCAGTATTTT. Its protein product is CATSRDLPWGTDTQYF.

The CDR3 bases are TGTGCCAGCAGCTTGGTCAGGGCAGATACGCAGTATTTT. It translates to CASSLVRADTQYF. This rearrangement joins TRBV5-6 to TRBJ2-3; TRBD1 is a possible D gene (5 bases). Germline V gives CDR1 SGHDT, CDR2 YYEEEE. The ends were cut back, 0 bases at V and 4 bases at J, with 6 bases in the middle. The CDR3 consists of 13 residues.

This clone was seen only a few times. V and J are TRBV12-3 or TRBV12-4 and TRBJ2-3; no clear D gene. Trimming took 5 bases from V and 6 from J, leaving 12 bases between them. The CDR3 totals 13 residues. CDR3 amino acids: CASSPVKGDTQYF. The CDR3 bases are TGTGCCAGCAGTCCCGTTAAAGGGGATACGCAGTATTTT.

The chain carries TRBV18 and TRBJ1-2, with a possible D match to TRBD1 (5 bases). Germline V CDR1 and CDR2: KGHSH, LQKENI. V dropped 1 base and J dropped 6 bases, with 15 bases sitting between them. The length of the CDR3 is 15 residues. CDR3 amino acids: CASSPLGDSRNGYTF. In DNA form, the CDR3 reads TGTGCCAGCTCACCACTGGGGGACTCCCGAAATGGCTACACCTTC.

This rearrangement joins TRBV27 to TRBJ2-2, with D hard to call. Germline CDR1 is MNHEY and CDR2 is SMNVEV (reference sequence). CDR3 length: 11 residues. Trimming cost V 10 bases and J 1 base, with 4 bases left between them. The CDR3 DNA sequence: TGTGCCACCCGGAACACCGGGGAGCTGTTTTTT. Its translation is CATRNTGELFF.

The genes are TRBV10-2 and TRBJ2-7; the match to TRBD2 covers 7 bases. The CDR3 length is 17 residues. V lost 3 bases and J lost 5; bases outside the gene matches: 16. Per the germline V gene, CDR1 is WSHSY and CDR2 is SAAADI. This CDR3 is CASSDPRLREWGNEQYV. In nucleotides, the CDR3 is TGCGCCAGCAGTGACCCCCGTTTGCGGGAGTGGGGTAACGAGCAGTACGTC.

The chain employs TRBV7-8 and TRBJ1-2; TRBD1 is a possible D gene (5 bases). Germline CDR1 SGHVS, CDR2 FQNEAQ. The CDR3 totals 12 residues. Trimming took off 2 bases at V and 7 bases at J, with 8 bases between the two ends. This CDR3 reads CASSLLGTGYTF. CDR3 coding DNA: TGTGCCAGCAGCTTATTAGGGACTGGCTACACCTTC.

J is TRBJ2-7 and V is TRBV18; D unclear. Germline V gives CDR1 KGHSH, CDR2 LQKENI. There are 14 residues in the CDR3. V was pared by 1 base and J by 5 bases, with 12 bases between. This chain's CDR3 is CASSPLPAPDEQYV. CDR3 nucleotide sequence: TGTGCCAGCTCACCACTCCCCGCACCCGACGAGCAGTACGTC.